This is a list of T cell receptor beta chains from one sample in a study of T cell repertoires in cytomegalovirus infection. MiXCR was run by TCRdb on the reads, yielding one entry per CDR3 protein. This table has 450,000 to 550,000 distinct CDR3 sequences, more than 15% appearing once. What was sequenced was CD8+ T cells from PBMCs. The receptor set was obtained from a human donor in good health (CMV status not recorded). Some clones in this sample may be carry-over from other donors' samples. CDR3s include the opening cysteine and the closing phenylalanine or tryptophan. A D gene is named only where the DNA matches it firmly. Some rows have no size entry. The others give once, few or many, or a class for an expanded clone.

cdr3_nt	cdr3_aa	j_call	v_call	clone_size	cdr3_length	d_call
TGTGCCAGCAGCTTAGGGGGCAGGGCCTCCCTTGGCTACACCTTC	CASSLGGRASLGYTF	TRBJ1-2	TRBV7-9	many	15	.
TGTGCCAGCAGCTTACTACGCTCTGGAAACACCATATATTTT	CASSLLRSGNTIYF	TRBJ1-3	TRBV7-9	.	14	.
TGTGCCAGCAGCCCCGGACAGGCTATGAGCGGAGGCTACACCTTC	CASSPGQAMSGGYTF	TRBJ1-2	TRBV3-1	few	15	TRBD1
TGTGCCAGCAGCTCCGGACAGGGTCCGGTAGTTGGCTACACCTTC	CASSSGQGPVVGYTF	TRBJ1-2	TRBV5-6	.	15	TRBD1
TGTGCCAGCAATCTGGGGGGCTCGGCCTACGAGCAGTACTTC	CASNLGGSAYEQYF	TRBJ2-7	TRBV6-6	once	14	.
TGCGCCAGCAGCTTGGATCGCCCCGGGACTAGAGAGACCCAGTACTTC	CASSLDRPGTRETQYF	TRBJ2-5	TRBV5-1	many	16	TRBD2
TGTGCCAGCAGGCGGGAGTTCGCCTACGAGCAGTACTTC	CASRREFAYEQYF	TRBJ2-7	TRBV28	many	13	TRBD2
TGTGCCAGCAGCAAGGAAAGGGGGGACTATGGCTACACCTTC	CASSKERGDYGYTF	TRBJ1-2	TRBV4-2	many	14	.
TGTGCCAGCAGCTGGCGACAGCCGGAACTTGGGGAGCTGTTTTTT	CASSWRQPELGELFF	TRBJ2-2	TRBV12-3/TRBV12-4	few	15	.
TGCGCCAGCAGCCAAACGTCAGGGATGAACACTGAAGCTTTCTTT	CASSQTSGMNTEAFF	TRBJ1-1	TRBV4-1	many	15	.
TGTGCCAGCAGCTTAAGGGGCGGGGAGCTGTTTTTT	CASSLRGGELFF	TRBJ2-2	TRBV7-3	many	12	.
TGTGCCAGCAGCACCTCCGACAGGGGAATGTACTCACCCCTCCACTTT	CASSTSDRGMYSPLHF	TRBJ1-6	TRBV6-5	many	16	TRBD1
TGCAGTGCTGGACTAGCGGGAGAGGTCTCCCGTCAAGAGACCCAGTACTTC	CSAGLAGEVSRQETQYF	TRBJ2-5	TRBV20-1	few	17	TRBD2
TGTGCCAGCAGTTTATTTGCAGGGGTCGGCTACACCTTC	CASSLFAGVGYTF	TRBJ1-2	TRBV27	few	13	.
TGTGCCAGCAGCTTGCAGAGCTGGATGGGATCCTACGAGCAGTACTTC	CASSLQSWMGSYEQYF	TRBJ2-7	TRBV5-6	few	16	.
TGTGCCAGCAGCCAAGAATCAAGCGCGGCTGAAACGGCCGGGGAGCTGTTTTTT	CASSQESSAAETAGELFF	TRBJ2-2	TRBV3-1	few	18	.
TGTGCCAGCAGTGTCGGGGTAGACTACACCGGGGAGCTGTTTTTT	CASSVGVDYTGELFF	TRBJ2-2	TRBV6-1	many	15	.
TGTGCCAGCAGAGGGGTCGCGAGTAGCACCGGGGAGCTGTTTTTT	CASRGVASSTGELFF	TRBJ2-2	TRBV7-9	many	15	.
TGTGCCAGCAGCTCAAGGACGACAGGGTACCGCAATCAGCCCCAGCATTTT	CASSSRTTGYRNQPQHF	TRBJ1-5	TRBV7-3	.	17	TRBD1
TGTGCCAGCAGTTTTCGGGGGGCGAATGAGCAGTACTTC	CASSFRGANEQYF	TRBJ2-7	TRBV27	few	13	.
TGTGCCAGCAGTTACGAAGTATATGGGAGGGGGCATGGCTACACCTTC	CASSYEVYGRGHGYTF	TRBJ1-2	TRBV6-5	.	16	TRBD1
TGTGCCAGCAGCGGCTCAGGGGGGCCAGGGGAGACCCAGTACTTC	CASSGSGGPGETQYF	TRBJ2-5	TRBV7-3	many	15	.
TGTGCCAGCAGTTCTTTTGGAGGTAACTATGGCTACACCTTC	CASSSFGGNYGYTF	TRBJ1-2	TRBV27	many	14	.
TGCAGTGTCAGAGGGACTAGTAAAAACGAGCAGTACTTC	CSVRGTSKNEQYF	TRBJ2-7	TRBV20-1	.	13	TRBD2
TGTGCCATTTCAGGGACTAGCGACTACACAGATACGCAGTATTTT	CAISGTSDYTDTQYF	TRBJ2-3	TRBV2	many	15	TRBD2
TGTGCCAGCAACCTACGGGACAGGGGTGGTCAGCCCCAGCATTTT	CASNLRDRGGQPQHF	TRBJ1-5	TRBV6-1	many	15	TRBD1
TGTGCCAGCAGCCCCGGGACTAGCGCCCTCCAAGAGACCCAGTACTTC	CASSPGTSALQETQYF	TRBJ2-5	TRBV4-2	many	16	TRBD2
TGCGCCAGCAGCCAAGCCCCCCAGCGGTACACAGATACGCAGTATTTT	CASSQAPQRYTDTQYF	TRBJ2-3	TRBV4-1	.	16	.
TGTGCCAGCAGCTTAGTATTAGCGGGGGGGGGGGCCCAGTACTTC	CASSLVLAGGGAQYF	TRBJ2-5	TRBV7-2	many	15	TRBD2
TGTGCCAGCAGCGGGGGGGGCGGGGGGTTCTCCTACGAGCAGTACTTC	CASSGGGGGFSYEQYF	TRBJ2-7	TRBV7-2	many	16	TRBD2
TGTGCCAGCAGTAAATTACAGGGGATCGATAATTCACCCCTCCACTTT	CASSKLQGIDNSPLHF	TRBJ1-6	TRBV7-9	.	16	TRBD1
TGTGCCAGCAGTGATCCGGACAGGGCGACTGAAGCTTTCTTT	CASSDPDRATEAFF	TRBJ1-1	TRBV12-3/TRBV12-4	many	14	TRBD1
TGTGCCAGCAGTTACGGAAATAGCGGGGGGCTTAATGAGCAGTTCTTC	CASSYGNSGGLNEQFF	TRBJ2-1	TRBV6-6	many	16	TRBD2